This T cell receptor beta chain is from a study of vaccination and CD4 T cells after COVID-19. Treatment reported: roughly nine-day PBMC culture with coronavirus spike peptide pools or control peptides (ViraFEST assay). Recorded positive PCR dates fall between March and December 2020, preceding US Alpha, Beta and Delta variants. Notes on this clonotype: Its antigen is still unknown.

Cultured CD4+ T cell DNA was sequenced using the Oncomine TCR Beta short-read assay. Cultured CD4+ T cells were the source of extracted genomic DNA. TCRdb redid the calling of the PCR reads with MiXCR, one entry per CDR3 protein. The data show about 13,000 distinct CDR3 sequences, about 50% seen once. General study findings and limits: Median roughly 86% of reactive clones detected in convalescent patients emerged only post-vaccination. Spike mono-reactive status applied to 304 of 307 vaccine-specific clones in convalescent patients.

V lost 5 bases to trimming and J lost 2 bases, with 28 bases between them. This CDR3 spans 18 amino acids. CDR1 and CDR2 (germline): DFQATT, SNEGSKA (reference sequence). The sample comprised CD4+ T cells from blood, cultured in vitro. The chain couples TRBV20-1 to TRBJ2-7, with D tentatively TRBD1 (6 bases). This TCR was sampled from a human donor who had recovered from COVID-19. The CDR3 coding sequence is TGCAGTGCTCCCAGCCCCCCGACAGGTAGGGGGACCACCTACGAGCAGTACTTC. Translating it yields CSAPSPPTGRGTTYEQYF.